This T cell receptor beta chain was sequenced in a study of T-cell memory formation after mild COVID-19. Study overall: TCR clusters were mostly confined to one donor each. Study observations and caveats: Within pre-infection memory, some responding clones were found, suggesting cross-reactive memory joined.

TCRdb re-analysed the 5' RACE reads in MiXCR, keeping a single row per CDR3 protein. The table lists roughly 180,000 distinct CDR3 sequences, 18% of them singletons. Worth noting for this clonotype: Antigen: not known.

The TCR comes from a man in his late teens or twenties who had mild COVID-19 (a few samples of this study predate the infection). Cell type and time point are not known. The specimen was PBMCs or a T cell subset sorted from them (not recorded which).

DNA of the CDR3: TGTGCCAGCAGCCCGGGGTGGGGGGCCCAGTACTTC. Amino acids: CASSPGWGAQYF. This chain links TRBV7-2 with TRBJ2-5; D is possibly TRBD2 (6 bases). V dropped 5 bases and J dropped 9 bases, with 13 bases sitting between them. Germline CDR1 is SGHTA and CDR2 is FQGNSA. The CDR3 covers 12 residues.